The rows below give T cell receptor beta chains drawn from one sample of a study of blood T cell repertoires in COVID-19. Produced via immunoSEQ multiplex PCR; TCRdb's table is partial and in-frame only. This table has more than 150,000 clones, 70% to 90% appearing once. Sequences were obtained from peripheral blood. The receptors come from a man aged 60-69 years with acute or convalescent COVID-19. The CDR3 runs from the conserved cysteine through the conserved F or W. The D gene is left open where the match is weak. Expanded clones get a size class; other rows say once, few or many, or leave the size out.

clone_size	v_call	d_call	j_call	cdr3_length	cdr3_nt	cdr3_aa
-	TRBV12-5	TRBD2	TRBJ2-2	15	TGTGCTAGTGGTTACAGCGGGGGGGCGGCCGGGGAGCTGTTTTTT	CASGYSGGAAGELFF
-	TRBV6-5	-	TRBJ1-1	14	TGTGCCAGCAGTCAGGACATACAGAACACTGAAGCTTTCTTT	CASSQDIQNTEAFF
-	TRBV2	TRBD1	TRBJ2-1	14	TGTGCCAGCAGGGGACAGGCCGACTACAATGAGCAGTTCTTC	CASRGQADYNEQFF
-	TRBV5-1	TRBD1	TRBJ2-7	14	TGCGCCAGCAGCTGGGGGGGACAGGGTTACGAGCAGTACTTC	CASSWGGQGYEQYF
-	TRBV21-1	-	TRBJ2-7	16	TGTGCCAGCAGCAAAAGTGTACAGGGGGATTCCTACGAGCAGTACTTC	CASSKSVQGDSYEQYF
-	TRBV29-1	TRBD1	TRBJ1-1	14	TGCAGCGCTGGGCTAGGGGGCGAGAACACTGAAGCTTTCTTT	CSAGLGGENTEAFF
once	TRBV4-1	TRBD1	TRBJ1-2	15	TGCGCCAGCAGCCAGGACAGGACAGGACACTATGGCTACACCTTC	CASSQDRTGHYGYTF
-	TRBV27	-	TRBJ2-2	16	TGTGCCAGCAGTCGAAACAGGGCCGGGAACACCGGGGAGCTGTTTTTT	CASSRNRAGNTGELFF
-	TRBV5-1	-	TRBJ1-2	13	TGCGCCAGCAGCTTGGTAGGACAGATAATCAGCACCTTC	CASSLVGQIISTF
-	TRBV3-1/TRBV3-2	-	TRBJ1-2	12	TGTGCCAGCAGCCAGGGGAGAGGTGGCTACACCTTC	CASSQGRGGYTF
-	TRBV3-1/TRBV3-2	TRBD1	TRBJ1-2	13	TGTGCTTCGCAGGGGGCTAGGGGGTATGGCTACACCTTC	CASQGARGYGYTF
-	TRBV3-1/TRBV3-2	TRBD2	TRBJ2-7	13	TGTGCCAGCAGCCAAGGGCTAGCGGGGAGGGTGTACTTC	CASSQGLAGRVYF
-	TRBV29-1	-	TRBJ1-2	11	TGCAGCGTTGAGAGAACCTATGGCTACACCTTC	CSVERTYGYTF
-	TRBV27	-	TRBJ1-5	13	TGTGCCAGCAGCTGGGGGGAGAATCAGCCCCAGCATTTT	CASSWGENQPQHF
-	TRBV25-1	-	TRBJ1-1	11	TGTGCCAGCAGTGCCCCCGCTGAAGCTTTCTTT	CASSAPAEAFF
few	TRBV14	-	TRBJ1-2	14	TGTGCCAGCAGCCAAGGGTCAGGGTACTATGGCTACACCTTC	CASSQGSGYYGYTF
-	TRBV7-2	-	TRBJ2-5	14	TGTGCCAGCAGCTTAGGGGCCGGGACCGGGAGCCAGTACTTC	CASSLGAGTGSQYF
-	TRBV28	-	TRBJ2-2	17	TGTGCCAGCAGTGTGGAACAGGGACTACTAAACACCGGGGAGCTGTTTTTT	CASSVEQGLLNTGELFF
-	TRBV5-1	-	TRBJ2-7	15	TGCGCCAGCAGCTTGGCCGGCGGGACCACCTACGAGCAGTACTTC	CASSLAGGTTYEQYF
-	TRBV5-1	-	TRBJ1-2	14	TGCGCCAGCAGCTTGGACGCGGAAATCTATGGCTACACCTTC	CASSLDAEIYGYTF
-	TRBV6-5	-	TRBJ2-2	13	TGTGCCAGCAGTTATGAGGACACCGGGGAGCTGTTTTTT	CASSYEDTGELFF
-	TRBV7-9	TRBD1	TRBJ1-2	16	TGTGCCAGCAGCCGGACAGGGGGAGACCGTAACTATGGCTACACCTTC	CASSRTGGDRNYGYTF
-	TRBV10-2	-	TRBJ1-1	16	TGCGCCAGCGGTCAAGCAGGGGTTATAATGAACACTGAAGCTTTCTTT	CASGQAGVIMNTEAFF
-	TRBV5-1	TRBD2	TRBJ2-1	16	TGCGCCAGCAGCTTGGGGGGACTAGCGGAAATCGAGGAGCAGTTCTTC	CASSLGGLAEIEEQFF
once	TRBV2	TRBD1	TRBJ2-4	17	TGTGCCAGCAGTGGGATCGACAGGGAACTGGCCAAAAACATTCAGTACTTC	CASSGIDRELAKNIQYF
-	TRBV9	TRBD2	TRBJ2-3	20	TGTGCCAGCAGCGTAGGGCTGGGGGCTAGCGGGGGGACCCTCACAGATACGCAGTATTTT	CASSVGLGASGGTLTDTQYF
-	TRBV7-6	-	TRBJ1-2	15	TGTGCCAGCAGCTCAGGGGCCGGATCGCACTATGGCTACACCTTC	CASSSGAGSHYGYTF
-	TRBV5-1	-	TRBJ1-5	14	TGCGCCAGCAGCCCCGGGACAACAAATCAGCCCCAGCATTTT	CASSPGTTNQPQHF
few	TRBV4-3	-	TRBJ2-6	16	TGCGCCAGCAGTGTCTTGGCCTTCTCTGGGGCCAACGTCCTGACTTTC	CASSVLAFSGANVLTF
-	TRBV18	TRBD2	TRBJ2-3	17	TGTGCCAGCTTACAAAATAGCCCGGCGGGGGGCACAGATACGCAGTATTTT	CASLQNSPAGGTDTQYF
-	TRBV4-3	-	TRBJ2-7	14	TGCGCCAGCAGCCAAAGCCCTTCCTTCTACGAGCAGTACTTC	CASSQSPSFYEQYF
-	TRBV24-1	-	TRBJ1-5	14	TGTGCCACGAACGGGGGGCTTGGAGATCAGCCCCAGCATTTT	CATNGGLGDQPQHF
-	TRBV5-1	-	TRBJ2-1	14	TGCGCCAGCAGCTTGGGTCGAGGGAAAAATGAGCAGTTCTTC	CASSLGRGKNEQFF
-	TRBV7-6	-	TRBJ1-5	14	TGTGCCAGCAGCTTAGGGGCAGGCAATCAGCCCCAGCATTTT	CASSLGAGNQPQHF
-	TRBV5-1	-	TRBJ2-1	14	TGCGCCAGCAGCTCGTACGGAGGAAACAATGAGCAGTTCTTC	CASSSYGGNNEQFF
-	TRBV7-9	TRBD1	TRBJ2-7	14	TGTGCCAGCAGCCCTACGACAGGGTCCTACGAGCAGTACTTC	CASSPTTGSYEQYF
-	TRBV27	TRBD2	TRBJ2-1	15	TGTGCCAGCAGTTGGGGGACTAGCGGGGCCAATGAGCAGTTCTTC	CASSWGTSGANEQFF
-	TRBV11-2	-	TRBJ2-1	15	TGTGCCAGCAGCGCACGGGGGAGAGACTACAATGAGCAGTTCTTC	CASSARGRDYNEQFF
-	TRBV30	-	TRBJ1-4	13	TGTGCCTCCGAAGGGGGGGGGAATGAAAAACTGTTTTTT	CASEGGGNEKLFF
-	TRBV6-5	-	TRBJ1-3	14	TGTGCCAGCAGGTCACAGGGACCTGGAAACACCATATATTTT	CASRSQGPGNTIYF
-	TRBV18	TRBD1	TRBJ1-4	14	TGTGCCAGCTCTTTCTCACAGGGGGAAGAAAAACTGTTTTTT	CASSFSQGEEKLFF
once	TRBV4-1	TRBD1	TRBJ2-2	17	TGCGCCAGCAGCCACGCTAGGGACAGGGGGCGAACCGGGGAGCTGTTTTTT	CASSHARDRGRTGELFF
-	TRBV2	-	TRBJ1-5	12	TGTGCCAGCAGCTCCCCGCCGGGGCCCCAGCATTTT	CASSSPPGPQHF
-	TRBV28	TRBD1	TRBJ2-7	20	TGTGCCAGCAGCCCCCCGAAGGGTTTTAAGGTGACAGGGAGCTCCTACGAGCAGTACTTC	CASSPPKGFKVTGSSYEQYF